This TCR beta chain was captured by sequencing in a study of a mutant IDH1 vaccine in newly diagnosed glioma. Study-wide context: Either 4-6 weeks after radiotherapy alone or alongside temozolomide, vaccination was begun. Of the patients given treatment, about 62% were male and around 38% were female, and a mean age of around 44 years was recorded. Pretreatment consisted of radiotherapy, temozolomide, or both, with most receiving both.

Turning to this clone: Its antigen is currently unknown.

Time point denoted: week 47, end of study. A single vaccine dose contained 300 ug of mutant IDH1 20-mer peptide, and topical imiquimod was used with it. Eight vaccine injections were given to patients in weeks 1, 3, 5, 7, 11, 15, 19 and 23. The CDR3 spans 19 residues. Trimming took 1 base from V and 0 from J; bases not matched to a gene: 13. Germline assignment: CDR1 LGHNA and CDR2 YNFKEQ. The table came from immunoSEQ multiplex PCR; TCRdb's copy has only in-frame clones and leaves some out. The sample yields approximately 50,000 clones, 75% to 90% seen once. V usage is TRBV4-2 and J usage is TRBJ2-7; 9 nucleotides match TRBD2. The sequence was obtained from a woman in her 50s with glioma. Sequenced material: PBMCs, taken from a glioma patient whose treatment included an IDH1 peptide vaccine. The CDR3 DNA reads TGTGCCAGCAGCCAAGGGAGTTCGGTAGCGGGGGTCGTCTCCTACGAGCAGTACTTC. Amino acids: CASSQGSSVAGVVSYEQYF.